The clone carrying this TCR beta chain appeared many times. Its antigen remains unidentified. CDR1 SQVTM and CDR2 ANQGSEA come from the germline V gene. J gave up 4 bases and V 3 bases, and 7 bases lay outside the gene matches. The CDR3 consists of 15 residues. Separate cDNA molecules received unique molecular identifiers, which the library attached to them. As handled by the study authors: A per-sample median of about 96,000 TCRs was observed, with a range of about 23,224 to 700,000. TCRdb reprocessed the RACE reads via MiXCR and lists one record per CDR3 protein. Here the V and J calls rest on TCRdb's processing, not on the authors' analysis. The table records about 70,000 distinct CDR3 sequences, around 6.1% of them present only once. The sample is drawn from a study of human T cells and chemical hapten exposure. Study results and limitations: With DPC sensitization, TCRs exceeding 1 in 1000 frequency showed no change.

The time point here: healthy volunteer bleed at 6 weeks. Unseparated into fractions, whole blood served as the source from which total RNA was extracted. The sample comprised whole blood. This receptor was taken from a female donor in good health. Some clones in this sample may be carry-over from other donors' samples. This chain joins TRBV29-1 and TRBJ2-3, with 10 bases matching TRBD2. CDR3 DNA: TGCAGCGTTGATTTTGCTAGCGGGAGTGCAGATACGCAGTATTTT. Encoded protein: CSVDFASGSADTQYF.